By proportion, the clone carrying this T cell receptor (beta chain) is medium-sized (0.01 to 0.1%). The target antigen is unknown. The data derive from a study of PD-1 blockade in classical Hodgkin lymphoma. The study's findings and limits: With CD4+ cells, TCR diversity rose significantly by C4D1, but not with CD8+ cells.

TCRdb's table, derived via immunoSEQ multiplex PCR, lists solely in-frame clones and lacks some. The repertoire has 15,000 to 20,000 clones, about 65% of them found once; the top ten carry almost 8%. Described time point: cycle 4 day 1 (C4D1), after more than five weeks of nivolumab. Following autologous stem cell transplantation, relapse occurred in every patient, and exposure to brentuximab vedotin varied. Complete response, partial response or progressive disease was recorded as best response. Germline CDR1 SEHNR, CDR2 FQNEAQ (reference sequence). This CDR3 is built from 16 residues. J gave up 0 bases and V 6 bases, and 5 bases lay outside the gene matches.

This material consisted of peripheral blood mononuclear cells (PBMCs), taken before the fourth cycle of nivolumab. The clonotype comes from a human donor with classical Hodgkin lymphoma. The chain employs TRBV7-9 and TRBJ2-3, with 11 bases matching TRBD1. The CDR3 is CASRDRGPSSTDTQYF. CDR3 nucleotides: TGTGCCAGCAGGGACAGGGGGCCTTCTAGCACAGATACGCAGTATTTT.